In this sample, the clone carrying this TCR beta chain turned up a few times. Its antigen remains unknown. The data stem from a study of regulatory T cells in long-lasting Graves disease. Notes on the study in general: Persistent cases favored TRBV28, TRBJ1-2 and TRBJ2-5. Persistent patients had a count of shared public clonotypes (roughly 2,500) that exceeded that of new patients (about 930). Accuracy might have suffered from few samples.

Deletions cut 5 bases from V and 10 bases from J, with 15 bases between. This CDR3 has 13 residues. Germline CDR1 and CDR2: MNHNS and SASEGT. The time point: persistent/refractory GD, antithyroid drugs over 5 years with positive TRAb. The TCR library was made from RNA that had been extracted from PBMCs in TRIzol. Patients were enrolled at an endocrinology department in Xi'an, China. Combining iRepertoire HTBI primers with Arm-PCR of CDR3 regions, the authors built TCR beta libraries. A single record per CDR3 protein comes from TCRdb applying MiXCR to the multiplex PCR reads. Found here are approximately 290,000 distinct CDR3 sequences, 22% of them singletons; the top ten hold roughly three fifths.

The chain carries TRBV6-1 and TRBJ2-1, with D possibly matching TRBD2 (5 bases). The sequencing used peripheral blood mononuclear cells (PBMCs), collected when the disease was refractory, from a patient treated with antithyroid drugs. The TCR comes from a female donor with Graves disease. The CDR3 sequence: CASSPSLAVEQFF. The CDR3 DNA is TGTGCCAGCAGTCCAAGTCTAGCAGTCGAGCAGTTCTTC.